What follows is one T cell receptor (beta chain) and its context. Sequencing was performed with immunoSEQ multiplex PCR; in TCRdb, only in-frame clones are kept and a portion is missing. The sample includes 190,000 or so clones, around nine tenths of them seen just once. J gave up 1 base and V 3 bases, and 2 bases lay outside the gene matches. CDR3 size: 16 residues. Germline CDR1 SGDLS, CDR2 YYNGEE. The data were taken from a study of blood T cell repertoires in COVID-19. Input material: peripheral blood. The rearrangement uses TRBV9 and TRBJ2-3, with 13 bases that match TRBD2. The TCR comes from a man in his forties or fifties with active or convalescent COVID-19. The CDR3 sequence: CASSATSGGGTDTQYF. DNA for the CDR3: TGTGCCAGCAGCGCAACTAGCGGGGGGGGCACAGATACGCAGTATTTT. The full variable domain, rest sourced from reference TRBV9 and TRBJ2-3, is DSGVTQTPKHLITATGQRVTLRCSPRSGDLSVYWYQQSLDQGLQFLIQYYNGEERAKGNILERFSAQQFPDLHSELNLSSLELGDSALYFCASSATSGGGTDTQYFGPGTRLTVL.